These 25 T cell receptor beta chains were all obtained from the same sample, sequenced in a study of blood T cell repertoires in COVID-19. The protocol was immunoSEQ multiplex PCR, while the TCRdb copy is restricted to in-frame clones and leaves out a portion. The repertoire holds 250,000 to 300,000 clones, with about nine tenths as singletons. The sample was peripheral blood. The receptors derive from a woman between 50 and 59 years old who had recovered from COVID-19.

The rearrangement joins TRBV7-2 to TRBJ2-3, with 12 positions matching TRBD2. This CDR3 spans 16 amino acids. The germline V gene encodes CDR1 SGHTA and CDR2 FQGNSA. After removal of 5 bases from V and 6 bases from J, the junction contained 9 bases not matched to a gene. The chain's CDR3 is CASSATSGGLRDTQYF. CDR3 DNA: TGTGCCAGCAGCGCAACTAGCGGGGGGCTCCGGGATACGCAGTATTTT.

This clone was picked up many times. The chain joins TRBV9 to TRBJ1-1; 9 positions agree with TRBD1. CDR1 is SGDLS and CDR2 is YYNGEE in the germline V gene. V trimming: 2 bases; J trimming: 11 bases; junction bases outside the gene matches: 7. The CDR3 consists of 13 residues. The CDR3 region is CASSVNTGGSAFF. DNA for the CDR3: TGTGCCAGCAGCGTTAACACAGGGGGCTCGGCTTTCTTT.

The chain couples TRBV2 to TRBJ2-7, with no clear D. The CDR3 spans 13 residues. In germline, CDR1 is SNHLY, CDR2 FYNNEI. The ends were cut back, 0 bases at V and 6 bases at J, with 9 bases in the middle. Written as DNA, the CDR3 is TGTGCCAGCAGTGAAGCGAAAGGAGTCGAGCAGTACTTC. It is translated as CASSEAKGVEQYF. Full variable domain (rest looked up from reference TRBV2 and TRBJ2-7): EPEVTQTPSHQVTQMGQEVILRCVPISNHLYFYWYRQILGQKVEFLVSFYNNEISEKSEIFDDQFSVERPDGSNFTLKIRSTKLEDSAMYFCASSEAKGVEQYFGPGTRLTVT.

The rearrangement uses TRBV11-2 and TRBJ2-5; tentatively, D is TRBD2 (6 bases). Germline loops: CDR1 SGHAT, CDR2 FQNNGV. V was trimmed by 5 bases and J by 0 bases, leaving 10 bases between them. This CDR3 has 14 residues. CDR3 DNA: TGTGCCAGCAGCCGTAGCGGCTACCAAGAGACCCAGTACTTC. The encoded protein is CASSRSGYQETQYF.

This chain uses TRBV10-3 with TRBJ1-1, with D uncertain. Trimming left V 6 bases short and J 3 bases short, with 8 bases between. There are 12 residues in the CDR3. Looked up from germline, CDR1 is ENHRY and CDR2 is SYGVKD. CDR3 DNA: TGTGCCATCAGAAGAGGCGACACTGAAGCTTTCTTT. It is translated as CAIRRGDTEAFF.

The CDR3, as DNA: TGTGCCAGCAGCCCAATAGCGGGGATCACAGATACGCAGTATTTT. Its protein is CASSPIAGITDTQYF. The J gene is TRBJ2-3, the V gene TRBV4-2; 8 nucleotides agree with TRBD2. Germline V gives CDR1 LGHNA, CDR2 YNFKEQ. The CDR3 covers 15 residues. Trimming removed 4 bases from V and 2 bases from J; junction bases left unmatched: 5.

The V gene is TRBV21-1, the J gene TRBJ1-5; TRBD1, the D gene given by the table, was not confirmed from the DNA. TRBV21-1 is recorded as a pseudogene. This CDR3 contains 17 residues. CDR3 coding DNA: TGTGCCAGCAGCAAAGGTTTAAGGGCAGGGTCGCGGCAGCCCCAGCATTTT. Translation gives CASSKGLRAGSRQPQHF.

This clone was seen more than once but under ten times. V is TRBV18 and J is TRBJ1-5; 7 nucleotides align to TRBD1. J gave up 3 bases and V 2 bases, and 7 bases lay outside the gene matches. CDR1 KGHSH and CDR2 LQKENI come from the germline V gene. The CDR3 covers 16 residues. The CDR3 region has the DNA TGTGCCAGCTCACCATACACAGGGGACACCAATCAGCCCCAGCATTTT. Its protein is CASSPYTGDTNQPQHF.

The CDR3 reads CASSPGLAGGFQETQYF. CDR3 sequence (DNA): TGCGCCAGCAGCCCGGGACTAGCGGGGGGTTTCCAAGAGACCCAGTACTTC. This chain connects TRBV5-1 to TRBJ2-5; TRBD2 aligns across 15 bases. Germline CDR1 SGHRS, CDR2 YFSETQ. The V segment lost 4 bases and the J segment 1 base; nucleotides outside the gene matches: 5. There are 17 residues in the CDR3.

The rearrangement links TRBV5-6 to TRBJ1-2; D gene unclear. Germline loops: CDR1 SGHDT, CDR2 YYEEEE. This CDR3 has 14 amino acids. V was shortened by 3 bases and J by 6 bases, with 15 bases between the two germline ends. Here the CDR3 reads CASSSGGYDHGYTF. The CDR3 coding sequence is TGTGCCAGCAGCTCGGGAGGGTACGATCATGGCTACACCTTC.

This chain joins TRBV6-5 and TRBJ2-1; no clear D gene. Germline lookup yields CDR1 MNHEY and CDR2 SVGAGI. The V end was cut by 4 bases, the J end by 0 bases, with 10 bases between. This CDR3 is 15 amino acids long. The CDR3 sequence: CASSSLSSSYNEQFF. The CDR3 region has the DNA TGTGCCAGCAGTTCCCTTTCGAGCTCCTACAATGAGCAGTTCTTC.

The chain uses TRBV19 and TRBJ1-5; D uncertain. The CDR3 runs 13 residues. Trimming stripped 3 bases from V and 11 bases from J, with 14 bases between. The germline CDR1 and CDR2 sequences are LNHDA and SQIVND (reference sequence). CDR3 DNA sequence: TGTGCCAGTAGTATTGGAGGCCCCCCGGCCCAGCATTTT. It translates to CASSIGGPPAQHF.

The rearrangement joins TRBV19 to TRBJ2-1, with D maybe TRBD2 (5 bases). The V end lost 4 bases, the J end lost 8 bases, and 15 bases lay between the germline ends. The germline CDR1 and CDR2 sequences are LNHDA and SQIVND (reference sequence). The CDR3 contains 14 residues. The CDR3 protein is CASSTRLTNHEQFF. The CDR3 DNA is TGTGCCAGTAGTACCAGATTGACTAATCATGAGCAGTTCTTC.

The chain uses TRBV9 and TRBJ2-3; D perhaps matches TRBD2 (6 bases). CDR3 length equals 17 residues. Germline V CDR1 and CDR2: SGDLS, YYNGEE. V lost 0 bases and J lost 1, with 15 bases in between. The CDR3 DNA is TGTGCCAGCAGCGTAGGAGTAGCGGAGCCAGGCACAGATACGCAGTATTTT. This codes for CASSVGVAEPGTDTQYF. The complete variable domain, with remaining parts taken from reference TRBV9 and TRBJ2-3, reads DSGVTQTPKHLITATGQRVTLRCSPRSGDLSVYWYQQSLDQGLQFLIQYYNGEERAKGNILERFSAQQFPDLHSELNLSSLELGDSALYFCASSVGVAEPGTDTQYFGPGTRLTVL.

In its sample, this clone was seen many times. The chain joins TRBV10-3 to TRBJ2-1; no reliable D call. Germline CDR1 reads ENHRY; CDR2 reads SYGVKD. V lost 6 bases, J lost 2 bases, and 17 bases lay in between. This CDR3 region has 16 residues. The CDR3 region is CAIRRLPAPPYNEQFF. CDR3 sequence (DNA): TGTGCCATCAGACGGCTGCCAGCGCCTCCCTACAATGAGCAGTTCTTC.

This rearrangement joins TRBV9 to TRBJ2-1; 12 bases map to TRBD2. CDR1 is SGDLS, CDR2 YYNGEE, per germline. V trimming: 3 bases; J trimming: 6 bases; junction bases outside the gene matches: 7. The CDR3 is 16 residues long. Written as DNA, the CDR3 is TGTGCCAGCAGCGCCCTAGCGGGGGGGACGTCCAATGAGCAGTTCTTC. Translation gives CASSALAGGTSNEQFF. Supplemented by reference TRBV9 and TRBJ2-1, the full variable domain reads DSGVTQTPKHLITATGQRVTLRCSPRSGDLSVYWYQQSLDQGLQFLIQYYNGEERAKGNILERFSAQQFPDLHSELNLSSLELGDSALYFCASSALAGGTSNEQFFGPGTRLTVL.

J is TRBJ2-7 and V is TRBV6-6; TRBD2 matches 10 bases. The CDR3 length is 14 residues. Losses at the gene ends were 7 bases for V and 5 bases for J; bases not matched to a gene: 8. Germline lookup yields CDR1 MNHNY and CDR2 SVGAGI (reference sequence). In DNA, the CDR3 is TGTGCCAGCACCCTAGCGGGAGTTATCCACGAGCAGTACTTC. This encodes CASTLAGVIHEQYF.

The chain carries TRBV29-1 and TRBJ2-7, with D possibly TRBD1 on 5 matching bases. The CDR3 length is 11 residues. Trimming removed 7 bases at V and 3 bases at J, with 10 bases between. Germline loops: CDR1 SQVTM, CDR2 ANQGSEA. CDR3 residues: CSAGAGYEQYF. In DNA, the CDR3 is TGCAGCGCTGGGGCTGGCTACGAGCAGTACTTC.

Comments on this clone: Distinct nucleotide sequences in the sample also encode this CDR3. The rearrangement links TRBV5-1 to TRBJ1-1, with D possibly TRBD1 on 5 matching bases. From germline, CDR1 is SGHRS and CDR2 YFSETQ. The CDR3 totals 14 residues. V was cut by 3 bases and J by 0 bases, with 9 bases left in between. The CDR3 sequence is CASSSTGLNTEAFF. The DNA of the CDR3 is TGCGCCAGCAGCTCAACAGGTTTGAACACTGAAGCTTTCTTT.

Here the CDR3 DNA reads TGTGCCAGCAGCGTTGCAGGGGGCGCTAATGAAAAACTGTTTTTT. Translated, it gives CASSVAGGANEKLFF. The gene calls are TRBV9 and TRBJ1-4, with TRBD1 matching over 8 bases. CDR3 size: 15 residues. Germline V CDR1 and CDR2: SGDLS, YYNGEE. V lost 2 bases and J lost 3; bases outside the gene matches: 3.

This chain connects TRBV19 to TRBJ1-1; D not resolved. CDR1 is LNHDA and CDR2 is SQIVND in the germline V gene (reference sequence). The V end lost 1 base, the J end lost 5 bases, and 14 bases lay between the germline ends. The CDR3 length is 15 residues. Here the CDR3 DNA reads TGTGCCAGTAGTATAGTCGGGCTGGGAGAGACTGAAGCTTTCTTT. This gives the protein CASSIVGLGETEAFF.

The CDR3 region is CATRLSGSSDYEQYF. In DNA form, the CDR3 reads TGTGCCACCAGGCTATCCGGGAGTTCCGACTACGAGCAGTACTTC. V usage is TRBV24-1 and J usage is TRBJ2-7; D may be TRBD2 (6 bases). CDR1 is KGHDR, CDR2 SFDVKD, per germline. The CDR3 covers 15 residues. V shed 7 bases and J shed 3 bases, with 18 bases lying between them.

This chain links TRBV28 with TRBJ1-2; TRBD1 matches 8 bases. With V trimmed by 7 bases and J by 5 bases, 9 bases remained unmatched. Germline values: CDR1 MDHEN, CDR2 SYDVKM. The CDR3 consists of 14 residues. The CDR3 region has the DNA TGTGCCAGCACGGCAGGGGGCGTAGGGTATGGCTACACCTTC. Its protein product is CASTAGGVGYGYTF.

The chain carries TRBV6-1 and TRBJ2-7, with 9 bases fitting TRBD1. This CDR3 is 15 amino acids long. J lost 3 bases, V lost 2 bases, and 5 bases had no gene match. CDR1 is MNHNS, CDR2 SASEGT, per germline. The CDR3 spells CASSEKDRGYYEQYF. Here the CDR3 DNA reads TGTGCCAGCAGTGAAAAGGACAGGGGTTACTACGAGCAGTACTTC.

The rearrangement links TRBV7-2 to TRBJ2-7; D not certain. This CDR3 is 15 amino acids long. The V end lost 0 bases, the J end lost 2 bases, and 11 bases lay between the germline ends. Germline CDR1 SGHTA, CDR2 FQGNSA. The CDR3 loop is CASSLAERLPYEQYF. In nucleotides, the CDR3 is TGTGCCAGCAGCTTAGCCGAAAGACTGCCCTACGAGCAGTACTTC.